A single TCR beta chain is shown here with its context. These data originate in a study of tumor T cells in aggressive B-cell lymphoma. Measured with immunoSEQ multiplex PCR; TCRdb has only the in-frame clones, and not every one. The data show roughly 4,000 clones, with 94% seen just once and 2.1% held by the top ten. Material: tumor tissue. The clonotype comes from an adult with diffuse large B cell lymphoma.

CDR3 residues: CASSPNYGYTF. Here the CDR3 DNA reads TGTGCCAGCAGCCCAAACTATGGCTACACCTTC. The rearrangement joins TRBV28 to TRBJ1-2; D remains unclear. Germline V gives CDR1 MDHEN, CDR2 SYDVKM. The length of the CDR3 is 11 residues. Trimming left V 6 bases short and J 2 bases short, with 4 bases between.